Sequencing of this T cell receptor beta chain was carried out in a study of T cells in localized non-small cell lung cancer. Data came from immunoSEQ multiplex PCR; TCRdb stores just in-frame clones and leaves some out. The data contain more than 20,000 clones, more than 75% of them singletons. The CDR3 is 16 residues long. J was trimmed by 3 bases and V by 4 bases; bases with no gene match: 5. CDR1 and CDR2 (germline): SGHTS, YDEGEE. Sample: PBMCs, taken before any cancer treatment. This chain links TRBV5-8 with TRBJ2-7; 15 bases are shared with TRBD2. The sequence was obtained from a woman aged 40 to 75 with stage II squamous cell lung carcinoma. CDR3 protein: CASSHGTSGGLYEQYF. Here the CDR3 DNA reads TGTGCCAGCAGCCACGGGACTAGCGGGGGGCTCTACGAGCAGTACTTC.